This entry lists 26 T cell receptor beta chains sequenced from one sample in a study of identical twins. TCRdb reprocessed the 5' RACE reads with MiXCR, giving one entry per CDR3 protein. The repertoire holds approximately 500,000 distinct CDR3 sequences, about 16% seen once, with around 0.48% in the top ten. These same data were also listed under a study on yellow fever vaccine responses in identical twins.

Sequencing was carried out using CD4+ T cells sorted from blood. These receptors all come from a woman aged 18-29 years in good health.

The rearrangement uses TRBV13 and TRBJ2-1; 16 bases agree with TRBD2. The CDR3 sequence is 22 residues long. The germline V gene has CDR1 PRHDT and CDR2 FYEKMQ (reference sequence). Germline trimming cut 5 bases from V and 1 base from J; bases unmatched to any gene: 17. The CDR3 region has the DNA TGTGCCAGCAGCCGTGGGACTAGCGGGAGGGCCGGTACGACAGCGTCCTACAATGAGCAGTTCTTC. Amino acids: CASSRGTSGRAGTTASYNEQFF. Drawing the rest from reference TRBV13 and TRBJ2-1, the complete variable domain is AAGVIQSPRHLIKEKRETATLKCYPIPRHDTVYWYQQGPGQDPQFLISFYEKMQSDKGSIPDRFSAQQFSDYHSELNMSSLELGDSALYFCASSRGTSGRAGTTASYNEQFFGPGTRLTVL.

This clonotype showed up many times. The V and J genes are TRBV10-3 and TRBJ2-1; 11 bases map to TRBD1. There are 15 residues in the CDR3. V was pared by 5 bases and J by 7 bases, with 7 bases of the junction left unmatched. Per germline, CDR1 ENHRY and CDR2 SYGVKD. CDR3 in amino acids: CAISPGTGGANEQFF. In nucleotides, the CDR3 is TGTGCCATCAGTCCCGGGACAGGGGGTGCAAATGAGCAGTTCTTC.

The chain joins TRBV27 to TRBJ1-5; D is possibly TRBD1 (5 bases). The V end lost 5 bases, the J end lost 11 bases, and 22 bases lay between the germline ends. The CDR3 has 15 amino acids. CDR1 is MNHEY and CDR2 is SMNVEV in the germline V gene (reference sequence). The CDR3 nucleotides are TGTGCCAGCAGTCAGTGGACGGGGGTTGGTTGGGCCCAGCATTTT. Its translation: CASSQWTGVGWAQHF.

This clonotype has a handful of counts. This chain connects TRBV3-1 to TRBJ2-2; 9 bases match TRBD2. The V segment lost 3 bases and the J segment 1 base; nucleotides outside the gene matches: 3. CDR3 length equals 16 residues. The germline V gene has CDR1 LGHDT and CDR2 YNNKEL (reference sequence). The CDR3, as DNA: TGTGCCAGCAGCCAGATAGCGGGAGTGAACACCGGGGAGCTGTTTTTT. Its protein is CASSQIAGVNTGELFF.

The CDR3 sequence: CASTRGREQGGRVNEQFF. CDR3 DNA sequence: TGTGCCAGCACCAGGGGTCGGGAACAGGGTGGGCGGGTCAATGAGCAGTTCTTC. V usage is TRBV11-1 and J usage is TRBJ2-1, with a tentative D call TRBD1 (6 bases). Per the germline V gene, CDR1 is SGHAT and CDR2 is FQDESV (reference sequence). The V and J ends lost 7 bases and 6 bases respectively, with 28 bases between them. The CDR3 is 18 amino acids.

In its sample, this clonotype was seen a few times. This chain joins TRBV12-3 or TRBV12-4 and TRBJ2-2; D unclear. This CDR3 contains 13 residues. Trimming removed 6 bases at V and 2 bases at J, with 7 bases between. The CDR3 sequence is CASRWVNTGELFF. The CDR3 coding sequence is TGTGCCAGCAGATGGGTTAACACCGGGGAGCTGTTTTTT.

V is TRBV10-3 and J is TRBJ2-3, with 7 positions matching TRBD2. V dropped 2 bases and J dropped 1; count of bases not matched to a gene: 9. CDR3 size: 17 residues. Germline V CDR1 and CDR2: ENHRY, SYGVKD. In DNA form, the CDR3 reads TGTGCCATCAGTGAGCTGGGAGCGGGGTACGGCACAGATACGCAGTATTTT. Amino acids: CAISELGAGYGTDTQYF.

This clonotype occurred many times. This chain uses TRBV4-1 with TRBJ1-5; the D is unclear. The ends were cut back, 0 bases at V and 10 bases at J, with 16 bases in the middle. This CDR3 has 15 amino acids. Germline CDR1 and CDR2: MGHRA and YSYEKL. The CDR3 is CASSQDRAASLPQHF. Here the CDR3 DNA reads TGCGCCAGCAGCCAAGATCGGGCAGCGAGTTTACCCCAGCATTTT.

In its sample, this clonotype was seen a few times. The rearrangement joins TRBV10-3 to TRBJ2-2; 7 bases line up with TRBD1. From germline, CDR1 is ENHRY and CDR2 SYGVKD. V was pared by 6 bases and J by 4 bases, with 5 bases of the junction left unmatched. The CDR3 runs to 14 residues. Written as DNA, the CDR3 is TGTGCCATCAGCCTACAGGGGACCACCGGGGAGCTGTTTTTT. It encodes CAISLQGTTGELFF.

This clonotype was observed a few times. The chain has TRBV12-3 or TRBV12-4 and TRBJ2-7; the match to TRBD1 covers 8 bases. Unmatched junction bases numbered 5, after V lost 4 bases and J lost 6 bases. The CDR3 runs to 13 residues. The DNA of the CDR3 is TGTGCCAGCAGTTCGGACAGGGTCGGCGAGCAGTACGTC. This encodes CASSSDRVGEQYV.

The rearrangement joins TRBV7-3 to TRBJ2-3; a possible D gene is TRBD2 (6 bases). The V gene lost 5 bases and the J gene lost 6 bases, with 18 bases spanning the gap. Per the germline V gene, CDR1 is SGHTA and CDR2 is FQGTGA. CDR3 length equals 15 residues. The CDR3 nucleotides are TGTGCCAGCAGCCAGTCGGGGGAGGCGACCGATACGCAGTATTTT. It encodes CASSQSGEATDTQYF.

The CDR3 DNA is TGTGCCAGCAGTTTAGGAGGGACAGGGCTTTTGAATACGCAGTATTTT. This codes for CASSLGGTGLLNTQYF. The chain employs TRBV12-3 or TRBV12-4 and TRBJ2-3; 9 nucleotides align to TRBD1. The CDR3 loop spans 16 amino acids. V shed 1 base and J 7 bases; nucleotides not matched to a gene: 9.

CDR3 in amino acids: CASSVQGAPPADTQYF. The CDR3 region has the DNA TGCGCCAGCAGCGTGCAGGGGGCACCCCCCGCAGATACGCAGTATTTT. This chain connects TRBV5-1 to TRBJ2-3; 8 bases align to TRBD1. J was trimmed by 4 bases and V by 4 bases; bases with no gene match: 11. CDR1 is SGHRS, CDR2 YFSETQ, per germline. The CDR3 runs to 16 residues.

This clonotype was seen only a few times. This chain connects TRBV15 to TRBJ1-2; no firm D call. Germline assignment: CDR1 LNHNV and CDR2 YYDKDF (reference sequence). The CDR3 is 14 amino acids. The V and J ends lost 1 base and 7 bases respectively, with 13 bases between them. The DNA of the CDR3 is TGTGCCACCAGCAGAGGTGGGGTAAATGGTGGCTACACCTTC. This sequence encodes CATSRGGVNGGYTF.

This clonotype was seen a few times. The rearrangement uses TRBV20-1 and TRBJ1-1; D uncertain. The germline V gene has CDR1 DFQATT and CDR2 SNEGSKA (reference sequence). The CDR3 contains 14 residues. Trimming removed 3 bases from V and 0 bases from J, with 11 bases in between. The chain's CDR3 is CSASVWGLNTEAFF. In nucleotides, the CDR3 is TGCAGTGCTAGCGTTTGGGGTCTGAACACTGAAGCTTTCTTT.

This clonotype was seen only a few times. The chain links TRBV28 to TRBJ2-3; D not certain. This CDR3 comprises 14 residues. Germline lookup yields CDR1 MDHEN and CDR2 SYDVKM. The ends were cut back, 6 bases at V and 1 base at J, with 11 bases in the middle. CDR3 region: CASRTDPGTDTQYF. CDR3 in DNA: TGTGCCAGCAGGACGGACCCGGGCACAGATACGCAGTATTTT.

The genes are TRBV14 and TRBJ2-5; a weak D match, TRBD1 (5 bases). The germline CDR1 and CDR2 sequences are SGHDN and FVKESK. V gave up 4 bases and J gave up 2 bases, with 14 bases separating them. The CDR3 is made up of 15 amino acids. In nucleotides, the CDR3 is TGTGCCAGCAGCCGAATATTTGGACAACAAGAGACCCAGTACTTC. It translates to CASSRIFGQQETQYF.

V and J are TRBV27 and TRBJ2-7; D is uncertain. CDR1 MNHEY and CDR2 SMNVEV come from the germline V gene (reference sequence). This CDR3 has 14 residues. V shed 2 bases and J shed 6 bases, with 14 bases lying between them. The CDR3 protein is CASSLARPLGEQYF. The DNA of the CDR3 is TGTGCCAGCAGTTTAGCCAGGCCCCTTGGCGAGCAGTACTTC.

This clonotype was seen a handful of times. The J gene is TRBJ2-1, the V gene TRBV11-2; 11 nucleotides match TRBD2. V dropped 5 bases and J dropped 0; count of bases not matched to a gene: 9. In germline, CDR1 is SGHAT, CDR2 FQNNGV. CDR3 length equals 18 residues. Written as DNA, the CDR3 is TGTGCCAGCAGCCTACTAGCGGGAGTTATCCCCTCCTACAATGAGCAGTTCTTC. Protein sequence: CASSLLAGVIPSYNEQFF.

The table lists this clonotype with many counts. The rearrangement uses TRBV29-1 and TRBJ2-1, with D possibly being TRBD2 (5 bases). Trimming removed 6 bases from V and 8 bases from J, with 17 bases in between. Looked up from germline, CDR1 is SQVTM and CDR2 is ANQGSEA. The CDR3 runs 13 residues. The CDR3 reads CSVFPGFSDEQFF. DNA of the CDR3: TGCAGCGTATTCCCAGGATTTAGCGATGAGCAGTTCTTC.

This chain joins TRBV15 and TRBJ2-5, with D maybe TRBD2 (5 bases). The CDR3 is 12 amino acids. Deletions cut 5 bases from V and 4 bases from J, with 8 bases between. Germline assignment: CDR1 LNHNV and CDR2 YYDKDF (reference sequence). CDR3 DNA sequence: TGTGCCACCAGCCCCGGGGTAGAGACCCAGTACTTC. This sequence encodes CATSPGVETQYF.

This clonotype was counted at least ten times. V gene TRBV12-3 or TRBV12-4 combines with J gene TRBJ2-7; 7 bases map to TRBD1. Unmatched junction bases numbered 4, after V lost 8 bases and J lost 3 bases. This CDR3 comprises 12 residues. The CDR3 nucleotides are TGTGCCAGCGCCGGGACAGTCTACGAGCAGTACTTC. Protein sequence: CASAGTVYEQYF.

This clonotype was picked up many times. The chain's CDR3 is CASSPRQGGTEAFF. The CDR3 nucleotides read TGTGCCAGCAGCCCGCGTCAAGGGGGCACTGAAGCTTTCTTT. The J gene is TRBJ1-1, the V gene TRBV11-2, with D tentatively TRBD1 (6 bases). In germline, CDR1 is SGHAT, CDR2 FQNNGV. The V end was cut by 5 bases, the J end by 4 bases, with 14 bases between. This CDR3 contains 14 residues.

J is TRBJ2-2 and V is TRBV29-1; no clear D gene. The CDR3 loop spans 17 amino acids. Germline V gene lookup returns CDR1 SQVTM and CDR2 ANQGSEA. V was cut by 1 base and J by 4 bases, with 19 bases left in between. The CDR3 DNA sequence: TGCAGCGTTGAAGTCCGCCCTCTGGTACAGAGCACCGGGGAGCTGTTTTTT. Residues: CSVEVRPLVQSTGELFF.

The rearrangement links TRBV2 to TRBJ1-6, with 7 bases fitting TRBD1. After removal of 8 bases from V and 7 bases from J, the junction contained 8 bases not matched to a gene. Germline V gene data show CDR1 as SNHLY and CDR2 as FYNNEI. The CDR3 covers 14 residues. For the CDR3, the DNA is TGTGCCAGCGTTACAGGGGTGGGGAATTCACCCCTCCACTTT. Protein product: CASVTGVGNSPLHF.

Here the CDR3 DNA reads TGTGCCAGCAGTGCTACATACGAGCAGTACTTC. It specifies CASSATYEQYF. This chain connects TRBV2 to TRBJ2-7; D gene ambiguous. Germline CDR1 is SNHLY and CDR2 is FYNNEI. Trimming took 4 bases from V and 4 from J, leaving 5 bases between them. The CDR3 length is 11 residues.